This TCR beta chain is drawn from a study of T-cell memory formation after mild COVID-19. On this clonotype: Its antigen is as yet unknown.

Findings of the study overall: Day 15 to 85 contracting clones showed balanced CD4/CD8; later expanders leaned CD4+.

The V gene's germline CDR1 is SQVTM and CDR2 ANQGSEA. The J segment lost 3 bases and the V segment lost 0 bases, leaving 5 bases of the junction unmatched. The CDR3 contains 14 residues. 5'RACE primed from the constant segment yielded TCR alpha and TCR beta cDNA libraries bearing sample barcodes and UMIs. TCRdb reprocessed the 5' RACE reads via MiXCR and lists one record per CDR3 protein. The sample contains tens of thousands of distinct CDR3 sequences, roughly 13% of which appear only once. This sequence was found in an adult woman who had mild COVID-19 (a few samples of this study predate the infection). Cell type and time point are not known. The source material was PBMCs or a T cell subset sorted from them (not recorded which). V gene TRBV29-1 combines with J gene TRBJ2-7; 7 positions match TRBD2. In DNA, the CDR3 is TGCAGCGTTGAAGACGGGGGGAACGGCTACGAGCAGTACTTC. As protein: CSVEDGGNGYEQYF.